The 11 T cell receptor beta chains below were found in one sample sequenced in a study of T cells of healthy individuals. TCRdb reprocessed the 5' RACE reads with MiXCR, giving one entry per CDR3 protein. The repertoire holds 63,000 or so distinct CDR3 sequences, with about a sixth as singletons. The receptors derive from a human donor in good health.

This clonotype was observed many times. The CDR3 DNA is TGTGCCAGCAGTTTAGCCCTAGCGGGCGGGGGGCAGTTCTTC. This sequence encodes CASSLALAGGGQFF. The V gene is TRBV12-3 or TRBV12-4, the J gene TRBJ2-1, with 8 bases aligning to TRBD2. The junction had 7 bases not matched to a gene; V was cut back by 0 bases and J by 12 bases. The CDR3 contains 14 residues.

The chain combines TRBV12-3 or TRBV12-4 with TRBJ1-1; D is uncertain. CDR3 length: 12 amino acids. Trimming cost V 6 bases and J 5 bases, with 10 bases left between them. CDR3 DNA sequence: TGTGCCAGCAGCCGAGCCCAGACTGAAGCTTTCTTT. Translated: CASSRAQTEAFF.

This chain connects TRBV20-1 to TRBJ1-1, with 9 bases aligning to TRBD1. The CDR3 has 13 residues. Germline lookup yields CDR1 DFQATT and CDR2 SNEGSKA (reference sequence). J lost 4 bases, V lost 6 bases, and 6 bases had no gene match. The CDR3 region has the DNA TGCAGTGCAAACAGGGGGCTTATCACTGAAGCTTTCTTT. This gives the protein CSANRGLITEAFF.

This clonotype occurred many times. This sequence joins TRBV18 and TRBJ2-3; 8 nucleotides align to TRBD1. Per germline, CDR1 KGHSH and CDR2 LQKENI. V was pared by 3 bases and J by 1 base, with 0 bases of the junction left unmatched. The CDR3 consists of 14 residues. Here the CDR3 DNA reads TGTGCCAGCTCACCGGGACAGGGCACAGATACGCAGTATTTT. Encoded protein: CASSPGQGTDTQYF.

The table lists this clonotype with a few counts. The CDR3 sequence: CASSSIAGGYTDTQYF. In nucleotides, the CDR3 is TGTGCCAGCAGCTCCATAGCGGGAGGTTACACAGATACGCAGTATTTT. The gene calls are TRBV7-3 and TRBJ2-3, with 10 bases lining up with TRBD2. CDR3 length equals 16 residues. Germline V gives CDR1 SGHTA, CDR2 FQGTGA. The ends lost 4 bases at V and 2 bases at J; junction bases unmatched: 6.

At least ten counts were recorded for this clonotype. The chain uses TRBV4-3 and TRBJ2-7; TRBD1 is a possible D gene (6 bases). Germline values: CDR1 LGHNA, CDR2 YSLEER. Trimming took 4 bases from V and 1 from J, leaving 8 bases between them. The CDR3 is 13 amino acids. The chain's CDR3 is CASSRDRSYEQYF. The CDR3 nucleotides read TGCGCCAGCAGCCGAGACAGGTCCTACGAGCAGTACTTC.

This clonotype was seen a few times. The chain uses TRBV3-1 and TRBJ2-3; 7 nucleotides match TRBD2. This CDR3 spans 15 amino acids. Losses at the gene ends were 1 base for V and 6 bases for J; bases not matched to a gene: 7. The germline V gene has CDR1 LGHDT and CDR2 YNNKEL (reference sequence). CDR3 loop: CASSQAGGPRDTQYF. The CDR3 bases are TGTGCCAGCAGCCAAGCGGGAGGCCCCCGGGATACGCAGTATTTT.

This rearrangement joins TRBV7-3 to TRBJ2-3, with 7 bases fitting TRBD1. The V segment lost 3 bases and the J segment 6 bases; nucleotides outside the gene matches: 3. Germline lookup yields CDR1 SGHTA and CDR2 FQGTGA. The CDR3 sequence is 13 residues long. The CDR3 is CASSFTGADTQYF. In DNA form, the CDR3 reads TGTGCCAGCAGCTTTACAGGGGCGGATACGCAGTATTTT.

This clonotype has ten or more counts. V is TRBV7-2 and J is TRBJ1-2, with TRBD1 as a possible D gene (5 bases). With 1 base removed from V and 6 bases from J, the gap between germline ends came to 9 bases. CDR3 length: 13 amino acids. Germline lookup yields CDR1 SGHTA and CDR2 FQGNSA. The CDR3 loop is CASSLGQRDGYTF. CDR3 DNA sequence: TGTGCCAGCAGCTTAGGACAGCGGGATGGCTACACCTTC.

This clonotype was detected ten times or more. CDR3 in amino acids: CASSQRSGVSDTQYF. The CDR3 DNA sequence: TGTGCCAGCAGCCAGAGAAGCGGGGTGTCGGATACGCAGTATTTT. This chain uses TRBV14 with TRBJ2-3; 7 nucleotides match TRBD2. After removal of 3 bases from V and 6 bases from J, the junction contained 9 bases not matched to a gene. The CDR3 extends over 15 amino acids. Germline V gene lookup returns CDR1 SGHDN and CDR2 FVKESK. Variable domain in full (rest from reference TRBV14 and TRBJ2-3): EAGVTQFPSHSVIEKGQTVTLRCDPISGHDNLYWYRRVMGKEIKFLLHFVKESKQDESGMPNNRFLAERTGGTYSTLKVQPAELEDSGVYFCASSQRSGVSDTQYFGPGTRLTVL.

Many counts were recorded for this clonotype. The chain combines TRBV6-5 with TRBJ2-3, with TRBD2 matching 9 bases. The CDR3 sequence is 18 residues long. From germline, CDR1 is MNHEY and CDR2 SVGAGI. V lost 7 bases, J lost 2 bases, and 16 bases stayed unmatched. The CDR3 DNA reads TGTGCCAGCACCGATAGCGGGAGCGAGTATTGGAACACAGATACGCAGTATTTT. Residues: CASTDSGSEYWNTDTQYF.